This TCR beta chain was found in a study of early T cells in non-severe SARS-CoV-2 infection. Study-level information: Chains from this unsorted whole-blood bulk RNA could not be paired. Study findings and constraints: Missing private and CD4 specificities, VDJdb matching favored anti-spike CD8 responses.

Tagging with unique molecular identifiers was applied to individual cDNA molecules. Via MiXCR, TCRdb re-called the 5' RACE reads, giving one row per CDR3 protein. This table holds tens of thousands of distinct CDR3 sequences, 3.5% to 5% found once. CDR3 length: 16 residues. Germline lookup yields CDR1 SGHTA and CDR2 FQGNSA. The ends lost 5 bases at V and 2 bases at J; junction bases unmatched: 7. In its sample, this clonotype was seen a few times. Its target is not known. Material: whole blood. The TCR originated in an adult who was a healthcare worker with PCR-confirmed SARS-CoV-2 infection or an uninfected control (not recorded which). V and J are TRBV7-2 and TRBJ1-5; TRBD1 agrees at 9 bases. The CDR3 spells CASSAMDRGRNQPQHF. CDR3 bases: TGTGCCAGCAGCGCTATGGACAGGGGACGCAATCAGCCCCAGCATTTT.